One T cell receptor beta chain is described in this entry. Its antigen remains unknown. The repertoire was sequenced with immunoSEQ multiplex PCR; TCRdb's copy has only in-frame clones and lacks some. This table holds more than 50,000 clones, approximately 90% found once. The data stem from a study of T cell responses to AZD1222 COVID-19 vaccine. Study-level results: Spike-specific TCR breadth and depth grew following two AZD1222 doses.

The germline gives CDR1 SNHLY, CDR2 FYNNEI. The CDR3 has 11 amino acids. V was pared by 7 bases and J by 11 bases, with 13 bases between. The TCR sequence derives from an adult who received the AZD1222 COVID-19 vaccine. The V call is TRBV2, the J call TRBJ2-3; D gene ambiguous. This material consisted of peripheral blood, taken 28 days after the second AZD1222 dose. The CDR3 nucleotides read TGTGCCAGCACCCGGTCCCTTGGGCAGTATTTT. Its protein product is CASTRSLGQYF.